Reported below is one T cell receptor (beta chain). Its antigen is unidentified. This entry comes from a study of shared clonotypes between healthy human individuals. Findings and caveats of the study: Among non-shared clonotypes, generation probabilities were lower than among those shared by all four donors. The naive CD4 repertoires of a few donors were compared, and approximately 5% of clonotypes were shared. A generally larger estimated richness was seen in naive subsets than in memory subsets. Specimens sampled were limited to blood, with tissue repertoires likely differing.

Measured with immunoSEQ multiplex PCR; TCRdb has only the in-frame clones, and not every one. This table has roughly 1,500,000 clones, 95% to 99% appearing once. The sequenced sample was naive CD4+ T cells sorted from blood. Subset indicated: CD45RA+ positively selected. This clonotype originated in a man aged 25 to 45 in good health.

The CDR3 spells CASGRREFYEQYF. CDR3 DNA: TGTGCCAGCGGGAGGCGGGAGTTCTACGAGCAGTACTTC. The rearrangement joins TRBV2 to TRBJ2-7; 7 positions agree with TRBD2. With 8 bases clipped from V and 3 bases from J, the junction kept 7 bases outside the gene matches. The CDR3 runs 13 residues. Germline loops: CDR1 SNHLY, CDR2 FYNNEI. Combining the CDR3 with reference TRBV2 and TRBJ2-7 gives the whole variable domain EPEVTQTPSHQVTQMGQEVILRCVPISNHLYFYWYRQILGQKVEFLVSFYNNEISEKSEIFDDQFSVERPDGSNFTLKIRSTKLEDSAMYFCASGRREFYEQYFGPGTRLTVT.